The sequence of this T cell receptor (beta chain) was determined in a study of blood T cell repertoires in COVID-19. Turning to the study itself: Specimens from acute and convalescent COVID-19 originated in the United States, Italy and Spain. T cells, B-cell-depleted T cells, or PBMCs supplied cDNA or gDNA.

Measured with immunoSEQ multiplex PCR; TCRdb has only the in-frame clones, and not every one. The top ten clones hold 3.8% of a sample with about 130,000 clones, approximately 80% of them seen once. V lost 4 bases and J lost 3, with 11 bases in between. Germline CDR1 is SGHKS and CDR2 is YYEKEE (reference sequence). The CDR3 is 14 residues long. This receptor was taken from a woman between 45 and 60 years old with acute or convalescent COVID-19. Sequencing used peripheral blood. The rearrangement uses TRBV5-5 and TRBJ1-5; D uncertain. The DNA of the CDR3 is TGTGCCAGCAGCGTAGAGGGCTACAATCAGCCCCAGCATTTT. As protein: CASSVEGYNQPQHF. The full variable domain, in which reference TRBV5-5 and TRBJ1-5 provide the parts outside the CDR3, is DAGVTQSPTHLIKTRGQQVTLRCSPISGHKSVSWYQQVLGQGPQFIFQYYEKEERGRGNFPDRFSARQFPNYSSELNVNALLLGDSALYLCASSVEGYNQPQHFGDGTRLSIL.